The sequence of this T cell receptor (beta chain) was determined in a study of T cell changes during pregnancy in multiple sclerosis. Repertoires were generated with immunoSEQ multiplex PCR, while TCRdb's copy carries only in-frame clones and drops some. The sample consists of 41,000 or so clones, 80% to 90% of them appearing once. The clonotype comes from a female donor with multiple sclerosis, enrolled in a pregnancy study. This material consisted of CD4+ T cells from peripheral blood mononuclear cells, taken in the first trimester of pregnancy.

The CDR3 sequence is CASSSGGSGGSPLHF. The CDR3 nucleotides are TGTGCCAGCAGCTCCGGGGGGTCCGGGGGTTCACCCCTCCACTTT. V and J are TRBV28 and TRBJ1-6; tentatively, D is TRBD1 (5 bases). CDR3 length equals 15 residues. Trimming took off 6 bases at V and 9 bases at J, with 18 bases between the two ends. Germline values: CDR1 MDHEN, CDR2 SYDVKM.